The next 25 T cell receptor beta chains were all read from a single sample in a study of blood T cell repertoires in COVID-19. Libraries were prepared by immunoSEQ multiplex PCR; TCRdb keeps only in-frame clonotypes and omits some of them. Seen here are about 270,000 clones, more than 75% observed once, and the top ten hold approximately 2.6%. The sample comprised PBMCs or T cells enriched from blood (not recorded which). The receptors originated from a woman aged 18-35 years who had recovered from COVID-19.

The chain couples TRBV14 to TRBJ2-2, with 7 nucleotides matching TRBD1. CDR3 length: 15 residues. CDR1 is SGHDN and CDR2 is FVKESK in the germline V gene. V dropped 1 base and J dropped 6; count of bases not matched to a gene: 5. CDR3 bases: TGTGCCAGCAGCCAAGCGGCAGGGGGACCCGGGGAGCTGTTTTTT. This translates into CASSQAAGGPGELFF.

CDR3 region: CASSLGERQYNEQFF. In DNA, the CDR3 is TGTGCCAGCAGCTTAGGTGAGCGCCAGTACAATGAGCAGTTCTTC. This chain links TRBV11-3 with TRBJ2-1, with unresolved D. The CDR3 contains 15 residues. Deletions cut 1 base from V and 4 bases from J, with 11 bases between. Germline CDR1 reads SGHNT; CDR2 reads YENEEA.

The V call is TRBV7-9, the J call TRBJ2-5; 12 bases agree with TRBD2. Germline lookup yields CDR1 SEHNR and CDR2 FQNEAQ (reference sequence). The CDR3 totals 16 residues. The V segment lost 4 bases and the J segment 2 bases; nucleotides outside the gene matches: 5. In nucleotides, the CDR3 is TGTGCCAGCAGCTCGGGACTAGCGGGTTTGCAAGAGACCCAGTACTTC. Its translation is CASSSGLAGLQETQYF.

CDR3 nucleotide sequence: TGTGCCAGCAGCCGCCGGACTAGCGATGGCCATGAGCAGTTCTTC. It is translated as CASSRRTSDGHEQFF. The gene calls are TRBV9 and TRBJ2-1; 9 bases match TRBD2. This CDR3 spans 15 amino acids. V lost 4 bases to trimming and J lost 8 bases; unmatched junction nucleotides: 10. CDR1 is SGDLS and CDR2 is YYNGEE in the germline V gene.

This clone was seen more than once but under ten times. This chain joins TRBV6-6 and TRBJ2-1; 9 bases fit TRBD1. There are 14 residues in the CDR3. Trimming took 4 bases from V and 7 from J; bases not matched to a gene: 5. Germline-derived CDR1 and CDR2 are MNHNY and SVGAGI (reference sequence). The CDR3 nucleotides are TGTGCCAGCAGTTTGGGACAGGGAGGGAATGAGCAGTTCTTC. Its translation is CASSLGQGGNEQFF.

The DNA for the CDR3 is TGTGCCTGGAGTGTATGGGACAGGGGGAAGTATGGCTACACCTTC. Translating gives CAWSVWDRGKYGYTF. The V call is TRBV30, the J call TRBJ1-2, with 11 bases matching TRBD1. With V trimmed by 0 bases and J by 5 bases, 5 bases remained unmatched. The V gene's germline CDR1 is GTSNPN and CDR2 SVGIG (reference sequence). The CDR3 totals 15 residues.

This clone occurred a few times. CDR3 loop: CASSSTGGNEKLFF. The CDR3 DNA is TGTGCCAGTAGTAGTACAGGGGGGAATGAAAAACTGTTTTTT. This chain connects TRBV19 to TRBJ1-4, with 8 positions matching TRBD1. The CDR3 contains 14 residues. Germline values: CDR1 LNHDA, CDR2 SQIVND (reference sequence). The V segment lost 4 bases and the J segment 5 bases; nucleotides outside the gene matches: 3.

V usage is TRBV5-1 and J usage is TRBJ1-1; 10 bases agree with TRBD1. Germline V CDR1 and CDR2: SGHRS, YFSETQ. V lost 7 bases, J lost 5 bases, and 11 bases stayed unmatched. The CDR3 contains 15 residues. Here the CDR3 DNA reads TGCGCCAGCGGCCGGACAGGGGGTTCGAGGACTGAAGCTTTCTTT. It codes for CASGRTGGSRTEAFF.

This chain connects TRBV28 to TRBJ2-1, with a weak D call TRBD2 (5 bases). Per the germline V gene, CDR1 is MDHEN and CDR2 is SYDVKM. The germline V and J ends were trimmed by 6 bases and 8 bases, with 20 bases remaining between them. The CDR3 consists of 15 residues. This chain's CDR3 is CASSPSQLLGDEQFF. Written as DNA, the CDR3 is TGTGCCAGCAGCCCTAGTCAATTACTAGGCGATGAGCAGTTCTTC.

This chain connects TRBV2 to TRBJ1-1; no definite D call. Germline CDR1 and CDR2: SNHLY and FYNNEI. This CDR3 has 12 residues. Trimming took off 7 bases at V and 1 base at J, with 7 bases between the two ends. In nucleotides, the CDR3 is TGTGCCAGCACCCCTTGGAACACTGAAGCTTTCTTT. Its translation is CASTPWNTEAFF.

The gene calls are TRBV7-8 and TRBJ2-1, with 7 bases that match TRBD1. Germline CDR1 and CDR2: SGHVS and FQNEAQ. The V gene end was trimmed by 5 bases and the J gene end by 6 bases; junction bases not matched to a gene: 10. The CDR3 is 15 residues long. The CDR3, as DNA: TGTGCCAGCAGCAGTCTTCACAGGGGACGCAATGAGCAGTTCTTC. Translation: CASSSLHRGRNEQFF.

This clone was recorded at least ten times. V usage is TRBV18 and J usage is TRBJ2-7, with 7 bases matching TRBD1. In germline, CDR1 is KGHSH, CDR2 LQKENI. The V gene end was trimmed by 5 bases and the J gene end by 4 bases; junction bases not matched to a gene: 8. The CDR3 spans 14 residues. This chain's CDR3 is CASSSGTEYYEQYF. The CDR3 DNA reads as TGTGCCAGCTCATCCGGGACAGAATATTACGAGCAGTACTTC.

The rearrangement joins TRBV3-1 (or the pseudogene TRBV3-2) to TRBJ2-7; the D is unclear. There are 14 residues in the CDR3. V lost 6 bases to trimming and J lost 3 bases, with 15 bases between them. The germline V gene has CDR1 LGHDT and CDR2 YNNKEL (reference sequence). The CDR3 DNA reads as TGTGCCAGCAGGCCTACCCGTGATAGCTACGAGCAGTACTTC. Residues: CASRPTRDSYEQYF.

This chain uses TRBV3-1 (or the pseudogene TRBV3-2) with TRBJ2-5; TRBD2 matches at 8 bases. CDR3 size: 14 residues. J was trimmed by 3 bases and V by 4 bases; bases with no gene match: 4. Germline lookup yields CDR1 LGHDT and CDR2 YNNKEL (reference sequence). DNA of the CDR3: TGTGCCAGCAGCCCAGCGGGGGAGAAAGAGACCCAGTACTTC. Protein: CASSPAGEKETQYF.

V usage is TRBV27 and J usage is TRBJ2-7, with D perhaps matching TRBD1 (6 bases). V was trimmed by 3 bases and J by 2 bases, leaving 11 bases between them. This CDR3 comprises 14 residues. From germline, CDR1 is MNHEY and CDR2 SMNVEV (reference sequence). As DNA, the CDR3 is TGTGCCAGCAGTTTTCAGGCAGGGGCCTACGAGCAGTACTTC. It codes for CASSFQAGAYEQYF.

The sample holds a few counts of this clone. The V and J genes are TRBV14 and TRBJ2-1; 7 bases match TRBD2. Germline V lookup: CDR1 SGHDN, CDR2 FVKESK. The CDR3 is 17 amino acids. The V gene end was trimmed by 0 bases and the J gene end by 8 bases; junction bases not matched to a gene: 13. CDR3 bases: TGTGCCAGCAGCCAAGATCTCGACGGACTAGTGGTCGATGAGCAGTTCTTC. The encoded protein is CASSQDLDGLVVDEQFF.

This chain links TRBV28 with TRBJ2-7; no definite D call. CDR3 length equals 12 residues. CDR1 is MDHEN, CDR2 SYDVKM, per germline. Trimming pared 2 bases from V and 1 base from J, leaving 3 bases between. This CDR3 reads CASSLTSYEQYF. The CDR3, as DNA: TGTGCCAGCAGTTTAACTTCCTACGAGCAGTACTTC.

A few counts support this clone. DNA for the CDR3: TGCGCCAGCAGCCAAGACAGGGGTTTCTACAATGAGCAGTTCTTC. Translated, it gives CASSQDRGFYNEQFF. The chain uses TRBV4-3 and TRBJ2-1, with D tentatively TRBD1 (6 bases). The V end lost 0 bases, the J end lost 3 bases, and 9 bases lay between the germline ends. The CDR3 totals 15 residues. The germline CDR1 and CDR2 sequences are LGHNA and YSLEER.

This chain uses TRBV28 with TRBJ2-7; D gene uncertain. Per germline, CDR1 MDHEN and CDR2 SYDVKM. The CDR3 sequence is 16 residues long. Trimming took off 6 bases at V and 2 bases at J, with 20 bases between the two ends. The CDR3 here is CASRSRGDFKTYEQYF. The CDR3 nucleotides read TGTGCCAGCAGATCGAGAGGCGACTTCAAAACCTACGAGCAGTACTTC. The full variable domain, with the rest looked up from reference TRBV28 and TRBJ2-7, is DVKVTQSSRYLVKRTGEKVFLECVQDMDHENMFWYRQDPGLGLRLIYFSYDVKMKEKGDIPEGYSVSREKKERFSLILESASTNQTSMYLCASRSRGDFKTYEQYFGPGTRLTVT.

This clone was counted between two and nine times. V and J are TRBV19 and TRBJ1-5; D gene unclear. V was clipped by 5 bases and J by 5 bases, with 19 bases between them. The CDR3 is made up of 16 amino acids. Germline V gene data show CDR1 as LNHDA and CDR2 as SQIVND (reference sequence). This CDR3 is CASSASLPAGDQPQHF. In DNA form, the CDR3 reads TGTGCCAGTAGTGCCTCTCTCCCCGCAGGTGATCAGCCCCAGCATTTT.

This chain joins TRBV4-3 and TRBJ2-1; 10 bases are a match to TRBD2. Trimming removed 0 bases from V and 4 bases from J; junction bases left unmatched: 3. The CDR3 length is 16 residues. In germline, CDR1 is LGHNA, CDR2 YSLEER. Here the CDR3 reads CASSQDIAGGYNEQFF. The CDR3 nucleotides read TGCGCCAGCAGCCAAGATATAGCGGGGGGTTACAATGAGCAGTTCTTC.

The genes are TRBV28 and TRBJ1-5; the D gene is possibly TRBD1 (5 bases). This CDR3 spans 15 amino acids. Germline CDR1 is MDHEN and CDR2 is SYDVKM. V gave up 2 bases and J gave up 2 bases, with 10 bases separating them. CDR3 DNA: TGTGCCAGCAGTTTACCAGGGTCGCGCAATCAGCCCCAGCATTTT. Translation gives CASSLPGSRNQPQHF. Full variable domain (remainder filled in from reference TRBV28 and TRBJ1-5): DVKVTQSSRYLVKRTGEKVFLECVQDMDHENMFWYRQDPGLGLRLIYFSYDVKMKEKGDIPEGYSVSREKKERFSLILESASTNQTSMYLCASSLPGSRNQPQHFGDGTRLSIL.

This chain links TRBV7-9 with TRBJ2-7; D uncertain. The germline CDR1 and CDR2 sequences are SEHNR and FQNEAQ (reference sequence). The V end lost 5 bases, the J end lost 2 bases, and 13 bases lay between the germline ends. The CDR3 consists of 14 residues. The CDR3 nucleotides read TGTGCCAGCAGCCCCAGGCCAGACCCCTACGAGCAGTACTTC. Protein: CASSPRPDPYEQYF.

A single count supports this clone. The J gene is TRBJ1-6, the V gene TRBV27; unclear D gene. From germline, CDR1 is MNHEY and CDR2 SMNVEV (reference sequence). V lost 3 bases to trimming and J lost 9 bases, with 6 bases between them. The CDR3 runs to 12 residues. The CDR3 spells CASSFTGSPLHF. The CDR3 region has the DNA TGTGCCAGCAGTTTTACGGGTTCACCCCTCCACTTT.

This chain joins TRBV19 and TRBJ2-1; the match to TRBD2 covers 11 bases. V trimming: 1 base; J trimming: 7 bases; junction bases outside the gene matches: 3. The CDR3 consists of 15 residues. Looked up from germline, CDR1 is LNHDA and CDR2 is SQIVND (reference sequence). CDR3 amino acids: CASSIVRTSGNEQFF. The CDR3 bases are TGTGCCAGTAGTATAGTTCGGACTAGCGGGAATGAGCAGTTCTTC.